The T cell receptor beta chain described here comes from a study of Tregs in tolerant kidney transplant recipients. Whole-study findings and limits: Activated donor B cell expansion appeared to reveal the most relevant donor-specific TCRbeta repertoire. Few patients were studied, so findings need validation in larger groups.

Repertoires were generated with immunoSEQ multiplex PCR, while TCRdb's copy carries only in-frame clones and drops some. This table holds around 13,000 clones. According to its frequency, this clone is medium-sized. Its antigen is not identified. The sequenced fragment ends 3 residues before the CDR3 boundary, so the rest is inferred from the germline J gene. Germline-derived CDR1 and CDR2 are DFQATT and SNEGSKA (reference sequence). The V gene end was trimmed by 5 bases and the J gene end by 0 bases; junction bases not matched to a gene: 18. This CDR3 is built from 20 residues. Related graft donors supplied nonmyeloablative bone marrow transplants, and mixed chimerism was transient.

The genes are TRBV20-1 and TRBJ2-3; 12 bases fit TRBD2. This clonotype was sampled from a human patient who received a combined kidney and bone marrow transplant. Some T cells may be graft donor cells. The specimen comprised CD8+ T cells from blood (PBMCs), sampled 6 months after the transplant. The sequenced CDR3 bases are TGCAGTGCTGATCTAGCGGGAGGGCGCAGTGGAGTATATAGCACAGATACG. It translates to CSADLAGGRSGVYSTDT. The CDR3 in full is CSADLAGGRSGVYSTDTQYF.